The 18 T cell receptor beta chains in this list originate from one sample, sequenced in a study of CD8+ T cells in alopecia areata. TCR sequencing used cDNA made by reverse transcription of extracted RNA. TCRdb's copy holds only in-frame clones and misses some; the assay was immunoSEQ multiplex PCR. The sample yields 120,000 to 150,000 clones, more than 85% seen once. As to treatment: oral pan-JAK inhibitor, 5-10 mg twice daily. The sample in question was CD8+ T cells sorted from blood, obtained at week 4, from a patient treated with tofacitinib. These receptors were obtained from a human donor with alopecia areata.

The rearrangement links TRBV29-1 to TRBJ2-3; 11 positions agree with TRBD2. Germline trimming cut 4 bases from V and 6 bases from J; bases unmatched to any gene: 9. The CDR3 loop spans 15 amino acids. CDR1 is SQVTM and CDR2 is ANQGSEA in the germline V gene. The CDR3 reads CSVVLAGVSGDTQYF. The DNA for the CDR3 is TGCAGCGTTGTACTAGCGGGAGTTTCCGGGGATACGCAGTATTTT.

The chain carries TRBV15 and TRBJ2-3, with a weak D call TRBD2 (5 bases). The germline V gene encodes CDR1 LNHNV and CDR2 YYDKDF (reference sequence). The CDR3 runs to 16 residues. V was shortened by 1 base and J by 1 base, with 12 bases between the two germline ends. Here the CDR3 reads CATSRASKGGTDTQYF. For the CDR3, the DNA is TGTGCCACCAGCAGAGCCTCCAAGGGAGGCACAGATACGCAGTATTTT.

J is TRBJ2-5 and V is TRBV11-2; 10 positions agree with TRBD2. The J call may be mistaken, given a closer DNA end match to TRBJ2-7. The CDR3 is 15 residues long. Per the germline V gene, CDR1 is SGHAT and CDR2 is FQNNGV. CDR3 residues: CASSFGLAVNYEQYF. The CDR3 DNA is TGTGCCAGCAGCTTCGGACTAGCGGTCAACTACGAGCAGTACTTC.

The rearrangement uses TRBV7-9 and TRBJ2-1, with TRBD2 matching over 10 bases. Germline V CDR1 and CDR2: SEHNR, FQNEAQ (reference sequence). J was trimmed by 7 bases and V by 3 bases; bases with no gene match: 15. CDR3 size: 18 residues. DNA for the CDR3: TGTGCCAGCAGCTTGCCCTCGGGTAGCGGGGGGCCCCGGAATGAGCAGTTCTTC. Protein sequence: CASSLPSGSGGPRNEQFF.

The J gene is TRBJ2-1, the V gene TRBV12-5, with 14 bases that match TRBD2. The CDR3 loop spans 21 amino acids. V shed 0 bases and J 7 bases; nucleotides not matched to a gene: 17. CDR1 and CDR2 (germline): LGHNT, FRNRAP. In DNA, the CDR3 is TGTGCTAGTGGTTTGGTAATCCCCGGGACTAGCGGGAGATCGGGAGAGAATGAGCAGTTCTTC. This gives the protein CASGLVIPGTSGRSGENEQFF.

The chain joins TRBV9 to TRBJ2-7; 11 nucleotides match TRBD1. J lost 6 bases, V lost 0 bases, and 8 bases had no gene match. CDR3 size: 16 residues. Per the germline V gene, CDR1 is SGDLS and CDR2 is YYNGEE. CDR3 in DNA: TGTGCCAGCAGCGTAGCTACAACCGGGACAGGGGGCGAGCAGTACTTC. Protein sequence: CASSVATTGTGGEQYF. Complete variable domain (other parts from reference TRBV9 and TRBJ2-7): DSGVTQTPKHLITATGQRVTLRCSPRSGDLSVYWYQQSLDQGLQFLIQYYNGEERAKGNILERFSAQQFPDLHSELNLSSLELGDSALYFCASSVATTGTGGEQYFGPGTRLTVT.

The chain uses TRBV7-2 and TRBJ2-3; D gene ambiguous. The length of the CDR3 is 12 residues. The germline V and J ends were trimmed by 4 bases and 6 bases, with 8 bases remaining between them. Germline-derived CDR1 and CDR2 are SGHTA and FQGNSA. The CDR3 protein is CASSSPKDTQYF. The CDR3 DNA follows: TGTGCCAGCAGCTCCCCCAAGGATACGCAGTATTTT.

The V and J genes are TRBV6-5 and TRBJ2-5; unclear D gene. The V end lost 0 bases, the J end lost 4 bases, and 3 bases lay between the germline ends. This CDR3 comprises 12 residues. The germline V gene has CDR1 MNHEY and CDR2 SVGAGI. The CDR3 region has the DNA TGTGCCAGCAGTTACTCGGGAGAGACCCAGTACTTC. Protein: CASSYSGETQYF.

The chain employs TRBV27 and TRBJ2-3, with TRBD2 identical over 11 bases. V was clipped by 5 bases and J by 4 bases; unmatched bases: 11. CDR1 and CDR2 (germline): MNHEY, SMNVEV (reference sequence). The CDR3 has 17 residues. The CDR3 sequence: CASSPATLAGGPDTQYF. For the CDR3, the DNA is TGTGCCAGCAGTCCCGCCACTCTAGCGGGGGGACCAGATACGCAGTATTTT.

The rearrangement joins TRBV19 to TRBJ2-2, with D possibly matching TRBD2 (6 bases). The CDR3 is 18 residues long. Germline values: CDR1 LNHDA, CDR2 SQIVND (reference sequence). Between the trimmed V and J ends, which lost 1 base and 1 base, there was a span of 16 bases. CDR3 protein: CASSIVWQGDLNTGELFF. The CDR3 DNA reads as TGTGCCAGTAGTATAGTTTGGCAAGGGGACTTGAACACCGGGGAGCTGTTTTTT. The variable domain in full, with the rest retrieved from reference TRBV19 and TRBJ2-2, is DGGITQSPKYLFRKEGQNVTLSCEQNLNHDAMYWYRQDPGQGLRLIYYSQIVNDFQKGDIAEGYSVSREKKESFPLTVTSAQKNPTAFYLCASSIVWQGDLNTGELFFGEGSRLTVL.

CDR3 loop: CASRRYGGTKAGYTF. CDR3 sequence (DNA): TGTGCCAGCAGACGGTATGGGGGGACTAAGGCTGGCTACACCTTC. The V call is TRBV21-1, the J call TRBJ1-2. TRBV21-1 is flagged as a pseudogene. There are 15 residues in the CDR3.

J is TRBJ2-4 and V is TRBV23-1, with 7 nucleotides matching TRBD1. TRBV23-1 is an open reading frame, and its role is uncertain. The V segment lost 8 bases and the J segment 1 base; nucleotides outside the gene matches: 8. The CDR3 spans 15 residues. The CDR3 loop reads CASGHRGRAKNIQYF. The CDR3 region has the DNA TGCGCCAGCGGACACAGGGGAAGGGCCAAAAACATTCAGTACTTC.

The V call is TRBV4-1, the J call TRBJ2-2; D is undetermined. Germline V gene data show CDR1 as MGHRA and CDR2 as YSYEKL. The CDR3 is made up of 14 amino acids. V was trimmed by 1 base and J by 5 bases, leaving 8 bases between them. The CDR3 is CASSQGWVTGELFF. CDR3 bases: TGCGCCAGCAGCCAAGGATGGGTGACCGGGGAGCTGTTTTTT.

This chain joins TRBV7-8 and TRBJ2-7; possibly TRBD2 for D (6 bases). V was pared by 2 bases and J by 4 bases, with 12 bases between. Germline V gene sequence: CDR1 SGHVS, CDR2 FQNEAQ. The CDR3 covers 14 residues. CDR3 bases: TGTGCCAGCAGCTTACGGGGGTCAGGGTACGAGCAGTACTTC. It specifies CASSLRGSGYEQYF.

V and J are TRBV27 and TRBJ1-1, with D unclear. Trimming left V 4 bases short and J 2 bases short, with 11 bases between. The CDR3 is 14 residues long. CDR1 and CDR2 (germline): MNHEY, SMNVEV (reference sequence). The CDR3 loop reads CASSWSSSNTEAFF. The CDR3 coding sequence is TGTGCCAGCAGTTGGTCCAGCAGTAACACTGAAGCTTTCTTT.

This clone was picked up one time. The gene calls are TRBV19 and TRBJ1-6, with a weak D call TRBD1 (5 bases). From germline, CDR1 is LNHDA and CDR2 SQIVND (reference sequence). Trimming removed 0 bases at V and 5 bases at J, with 8 bases between. CDR3 length equals 15 residues. The CDR3, as DNA: TGTGCCAGTAGTATAGACGGGGGAAATAATTCACCCCTCCACTTT. It codes for CASSIDGGNNSPLHF.

J is TRBJ2-7 and V is TRBV5-6, with TRBD2 as a possible D gene (6 bases). The germline CDR1 and CDR2 sequences are SGHDT and YYEEEE. The CDR3 spans 12 residues. The V end lost 3 bases, the J end lost 7 bases, and 11 bases lay between the germline ends. The CDR3 loop is CASSWGTLEQYF. The CDR3 bases are TGTGCCAGCAGCTGGGGGACTTTGGAGCAGTACTTC.

The sample holds one count of this clone. The chain carries TRBV9 and TRBJ2-1, with 9 bases fitting TRBD2. The germline CDR1 and CDR2 sequences are SGDLS and YYNGEE. V trimming: 5 bases; J trimming: 9 bases; junction bases outside the gene matches: 6. The CDR3 is made up of 13 amino acids. The CDR3 protein is CASRPTSGGEQFF. CDR3 DNA: TGTGCCAGCAGACCGACTAGCGGAGGTGAGCAGTTCTTC. Looking up the rest from reference TRBV9 and TRBJ2-1 gives the full variable domain: DSGVTQTPKHLITATGQRVTLRCSPRSGDLSVYWYQQSLDQGLQFLIQYYNGEERAKGNILERFSAQQFPDLHSELNLSSLELGDSALYFCASRPTSGGEQFFGPGTRLTVL.